A selection of T cell receptor beta chains follows, all from one sample in a study of blood T cell repertoires in COVID-19. Sequencing was performed with immunoSEQ multiplex PCR; in TCRdb, only in-frame clones are kept and a portion is missing. This table holds over 200,000 clones, 65% to 90% found once. Sequences were obtained from peripheral blood. These receptors originate from a middle-aged man with COVID-19, enrolled during active disease. Each CDR3 is given with its conserved first and last residue. Rows give clone size only sometimes, using once, few, many, or a class for an expanded clone.

v_call,j_call,clone_size,cdr3_aa
TRBV24-1,TRBJ1-5,NA,CATSDLAGAHNQPQHF
TRBV3-1/TRBV3-2,TRBJ1-6,NA,CASSSGYWEEPLHF
TRBV13,TRBJ1-3,once,CASRRTGSGNTIYF
TRBV9,TRBJ2-1,NA,CASSVGGRTSTNEQFF
TRBV7-8,TRBJ1-4,NA,CASSPSGTGGNEKLFF
TRBV15,TRBJ1-4,NA,CATSRGGGQLSEKLFF
TRBV6-5,TRBJ2-7,NA,CASSYSRTASYEQYF
TRBV19,TRBJ1-5,NA,CASSRRGSLNLQPQHF
TRBV19,TRBJ2-7,NA,CASSIYLAGGPEQYF
TRBV11-2,TRBJ1-4,NA,CASSLDRGNEKLFF
TRBV20-1,TRBJ2-5,NA,CSASREQETQYF
TRBV6-5,TRBJ1-6,NA,CASSYGPNNSPLHF
TRBV7-9,TRBJ2-2,NA,CASSEAGRTTGELFF
TRBV18,TRBJ1-5,once,CASSPGAFNQPQHF
TRBV6-6,TRBJ2-7,NA,CASSYSFPAGSYEQYF
TRBV2,TRBJ2-1,once,CASSVLGSGEQFF
TRBV6-5,TRBJ2-7,NA,CASSYSRTGSSYEQYF
TRBV2,TRBJ1-1,NA,CASSEGRGNTEAFF
TRBV5-6,TRBJ2-1,NA,CASSLGDTSYNEQFF
TRBV6-5,TRBJ1-5,NA,CASSANRDGNQPQHF
TRBV19,TRBJ2-7,NA,CASSIRSSGYEQYF
TRBV27,TRBJ1-4,NA,CASSGQATNEKLFF
TRBV2,TRBJ2-1,NA,CASSGGTGREVQFF
TRBV6-5,TRBJ1-6,NA,CASRGTGNSPLHF
TRBV2,TRBJ1-6,NA,CASSEARQGVSSPLHF
TRBV6-5,TRBJ1-5,NA,CASSYPTALNQPQHF
TRBV28,TRBJ2-1,NA,CASSAGQPSYNEQFF
TRBV12-3/TRBV12-4,TRBJ2-7,few,CASSQTSIEQYF
TRBV29-1,TRBJ2-7,NA,CSVIAGRREQYF
TRBV4-1,TRBJ2-5,NA,CASSHNSGTSFHQETQYF
TRBV7-2,TRBJ1-1,NA,CASSLYRENTEAFF
TRBV19,TRBJ1-2,NA,CASSISNRPAGGYTF
TRBV2,TRBJ2-1,NA,CASSELDRANEQFF
TRBV10-1,TRBJ2-1,NA,CASSDRISGATPYNEQFF
TRBV4-2,TRBJ1-1,NA,CASSRTQGMNTEAFF
TRBV6-5,TRBJ1-5,NA,CASSLERTVNQPQHF
TRBV19,TRBJ1-5,NA,CASSPHGDQPQHF
TRBV7-9,TRBJ1-3,NA,CASSLLGQLSGNTIYF
TRBV28,TRBJ1-5,NA,CASSSGQHYSNQPQHF
TRBV7-3,TRBJ2-7,NA,CASSTGQGYEQYF